These 19 T cell receptor beta chains were sequenced from one sample in a study of OX40 agonist ivuxolimab in advanced cancers. Method: immunoSEQ multiplex PCR; TCRdb's copy keeps in-frame clones and lacks some. The sample records 23,000 or so clones, approximately 77% being singletons. The source material was CD4+ or CD8+ T cells sorted from blood, sampled in a trial of the OX40 agonist ivuxolimab. The receptors shown here come from an adult with an advanced solid tumor such as melanoma, head and neck, liver or kidney cancer.

The chain links TRBV7-2 to TRBJ2-3; 13 positions match TRBD2. Germline lookup yields CDR1 SGHTA and CDR2 FQGNSA. The CDR3 contains 15 residues. V shed 5 bases and J 7 bases; nucleotides not matched to a gene: 6. The CDR3 DNA is TGTGCCAGCAGCCCCCCGGGGACTAGCGGGAATACGCAGTATTTT. Translated: CASSPPGTSGNTQYF.

The V and J genes are TRBV5-1 and TRBJ1-2; possible D gene TRBD1, 6 bases. CDR3 length: 15 amino acids. The V and J ends lost 5 bases and 6 bases respectively, with 20 bases between them. Germline CDR1 and CDR2: SGHRS and YFSETQ. The CDR3 region is CASSRGAGVENGYTF. CDR3 coding DNA: TGCGCCAGCAGTAGGGGGGCAGGGGTAGAGAATGGCTACACCTTC. The whole variable domain, filled in from reference TRBV5-1 and TRBJ1-2, reads KAGVTQTPRYLIKTRGQQVTLSCSPISGHRSVSWYQQTPGQGLQFLFEYFSETQRNKGNFPGRFSGRQFSNSRSEMNVSTLELGDSALYLCASSRGAGVENGYTFGSGTRLTVV.

V usage is TRBV6-5 and J usage is TRBJ1-5; D unclear. The ends were cut back, 5 bases at V and 1 base at J, with 12 bases in the middle. CDR1 is MNHEY and CDR2 is SVGAGI in the germline V gene. This CDR3 has 15 amino acids. This CDR3 reads CASSGTYGSNQPQHF. The CDR3 DNA reads as TGTGCCAGCAGTGGCACTTATGGGAGCAATCAGCCCCAGCATTTT.

This chain joins TRBV30 and TRBJ2-5, with TRBD2 matching over 13 bases. CDR1 and CDR2 (germline): GTSNPN, SVGIG (reference sequence). The V gene end was trimmed by 5 bases and the J gene end by 7 bases; junction bases not matched to a gene: 10. The CDR3 runs 15 residues. CDR3 coding DNA: TGTGCCTGGGCTCCCGGGACTAGCGGGGTGAGGACCCAGTACTTC. This translates into CAWAPGTSGVRTQYF. Drawing the rest from reference TRBV30 and TRBJ2-5, the complete variable domain is SQTIHQWPATLVQPVGSPLSLECTVEGTSNPNLYWYRQAAGRGLQLLFYSVGIGQISSEVPQNLSASRPQDRQFILSSKKLLLSDSGFYLCAWAPGTSGVRTQYFGPGTRLLVL.

The J gene is TRBJ2-5, the V gene TRBV2; 10 positions agree with TRBD2. This CDR3 is built from 13 residues. Germline V gene lookup returns CDR1 SNHLY and CDR2 FYNNEI. Unmatched junction bases numbered 4, after V lost 10 bases and J lost 2 bases. As DNA, the CDR3 is TGTGCCATGCAGCGGGGGGGTCAAGAGACCCAGTACTTC. This gives the protein CAMQRGGQETQYF.

In its sample, this clone was seen a few times. The chain combines TRBV6-5 with TRBJ2-7, with TRBD1 matching over 9 bases. This CDR3 region has 13 residues. Germline CDR1 MNHEY, CDR2 SVGAGI. After removal of 8 bases from V and 3 bases from J, the junction contained 5 bases not matched to a gene. The chain's CDR3 is CASFDRGDYEQYF. The CDR3 DNA is TGTGCCAGCTTCGACAGGGGGGACTACGAGCAGTACTTC.

This chain connects TRBV28 to TRBJ1-1; D gene uncertain. V was pared by 6 bases and J by 1 base, with 15 bases between. The CDR3 loop spans 15 amino acids. CDR1 is MDHEN and CDR2 is SYDVKM in the germline V gene. Here the CDR3 reads CASRRQQAGNTEAFF. In DNA form, the CDR3 reads TGTGCCAGCAGGCGGCAGCAGGCAGGGAACACTGAAGCTTTCTTT.

The genes are TRBV25-1 and TRBJ1-5; unclear D gene. The CDR3 spans 13 residues. Between the trimmed V and J ends, which lost 2 bases and 3 bases, there was a span of 5 bases. Germline CDR1 is MGHDK and CDR2 is SYGVNS. The CDR3 DNA follows: TGTGCCAGCAGTGAACAGTTCAATCAGCCCCAGCATTTT. Translating it yields CASSEQFNQPQHF.

The chain employs TRBV7-3 and TRBJ2-6; TRBD1 might be the D (6 bases). The CDR3 consists of 15 residues. Germline values: CDR1 SGHTA, CDR2 FQGTGA. V gave up 4 bases and J gave up 3 bases, with 10 bases separating them. Written as DNA, the CDR3 is TGTGCCAGCAGCTCAGGACAGATTGGGGCCAACGTCCTGACTTTC. Its protein is CASSSGQIGANVLTF.

The J gene is TRBJ2-2, the V gene TRBV2; maybe TRBD2 (5 bases). The CDR3 is 15 amino acids. In germline, CDR1 is SNHLY, CDR2 FYNNEI. V lost 7 bases, J lost 0 bases, and 12 bases lay in between. As DNA, the CDR3 is TGTGCCAGCACGCCGACCGGGGCGAACACCGGGGAGCTGTTTTTT. It yields the protein CASTPTGANTGELFF. Looking up the rest from reference TRBV2 and TRBJ2-2 gives the full variable domain: EPEVTQTPSHQVTQMGQEVILRCVPISNHLYFYWYRQILGQKVEFLVSFYNNEISEKSEIFDDQFSVERPDGSNFTLKIRSTKLEDSAMYFCASTPTGANTGELFFGEGSRLTVL.

The CDR3 loop is CVSGQSSYNSPLHF. CDR3 nucleotides: TGTGTCTCAGGGCAGAGCTCCTATAATTCACCCCTCCACTTT. The chain joins TRBV7-8 to TRBJ1-6; D may be TRBD1 (5 bases). The length of the CDR3 is 14 residues. From germline, CDR1 is SGHVS and CDR2 FQNEAQ.

This clone was seen only a few times. The V and J genes are TRBV11-2 and TRBJ1-3; D uncertain. The CDR3 consists of 16 residues. Deletions cut 0 bases from V and 4 bases from J, with 13 bases between. CDR1 and CDR2 (germline): SGHAT, FQNNGV. The DNA of the CDR3 is TGTGCCAGCAGCTTAGATACCCAGGTCAAGGGAAACACCATATATTTT. Protein sequence: CASSLDTQVKGNTIYF. Filled out from reference TRBV11-2 and TRBJ1-3, the complete variable domain reads EAGVAQSPRYKIIEKRQSVAFWCNPISGHATLYWYQQILGQGPKLLIQFQNNGVVDDSQLPKDRFSAERLKGVDSTLKIQPAKLEDSAVYLCASSLDTQVKGNTIYFGEGSWLTVV.

The genes are TRBV5-4 and TRBJ1-2, with D unclear. Germline values: CDR1 SGHNT, CDR2 YYREEE (reference sequence). V lost 4 bases to trimming and J lost 2 bases, with 6 bases between them. There are 12 residues in the CDR3. CDR3 loop: CASSGPNYGYTF. In DNA form, the CDR3 reads TGTGCCAGCAGCGGGCCGAACTATGGCTACACCTTC.

The CDR3 loop is CASSPAGTGDYEQYF. DNA of the CDR3: TGTGCCAGCAGCCCCGCTGGGACAGGGGACTACGAGCAGTACTTC. The chain has TRBV2 and TRBJ2-7, with TRBD1 identical over 10 bases. CDR3 length: 15 residues. V lost 6 bases to trimming and J lost 3 bases; unmatched junction nucleotides: 8. Germline CDR1 and CDR2: SNHLY and FYNNEI. The whole variable domain, remainder taken from reference TRBV2 and TRBJ2-7, is EPEVTQTPSHQVTQMGQEVILRCVPISNHLYFYWYRQILGQKVEFLVSFYNNEISEKSEIFDDQFSVERPDGSNFTLKIRSTKLEDSAMYFCASSPAGTGDYEQYFGPGTRLTVT.

V usage is TRBV10-3 and J usage is TRBJ1-1; 9 nucleotides align to TRBD1. The germline V gene has CDR1 ENHRY and CDR2 SYGVKD. The junction had 5 bases not matched to a gene; V was cut back by 11 bases and J by 1 base. This CDR3 region has 13 residues. The CDR3 coding sequence is TGTGCCGCCCGGGACAGGGAGAACACTGAAGCTTTCTTT. Encoded protein: CAARDRENTEAFF.

This sequence joins TRBV6-5 and TRBJ1-1, with D possibly matching TRBD1 (5 bases). Germline CDR1 and CDR2: MNHEY and SVGAGI. Trimming cost V 7 bases and J 8 bases, with 11 bases left between them. The CDR3 has 11 residues. Here the CDR3 DNA reads TGTGCCAGCACAAGGGGAGGGGAAGCTTTCTTT. Translated, it gives CASTRGGEAFF.

This clone came up a few times. This chain joins TRBV9 and TRBJ1-4, with 7 positions matching TRBD1. The trim removed 4 bases at V and 8 bases at J, leaving 20 bases unmatched. The germline gives CDR1 SGDLS, CDR2 YYNGEE. There are 18 residues in the CDR3. In nucleotides, the CDR3 is TGTGCCAGCAGCTCTACCGGGAGACAGGGAGGGGTAGGAGAAAAACTGTTTTTT. Translation: CASSSTGRQGGVGEKLFF.

This clone was detected once. This rearrangement joins TRBV7-9 to TRBJ2-3, with D possibly being TRBD1 or TRBD2 (5 bases each). V was trimmed by 0 bases and J by 4 bases, leaving 8 bases between them. The CDR3 runs to 14 residues. The germline V gene encodes CDR1 SEHNR and CDR2 FQNEAQ (reference sequence). The CDR3 protein is CASSLAQGADTQYF. The CDR3 bases are TGTGCCAGCAGCTTAGCCCAGGGAGCAGATACGCAGTATTTT.

The V gene is TRBV30, the J gene TRBJ2-2; TRBD1 matches at 9 bases. Germline V CDR1 and CDR2: GTSNPN, SVGIG (reference sequence). The CDR3 runs to 14 residues. The V gene end was trimmed by 3 bases and the J gene end by 4 bases; junction bases not matched to a gene: 3. The CDR3 bases are TGTGCCTGGAGCGGGACAGGGCTCACCGGGGAGCTGTTTTTT. It codes for CAWSGTGLTGELFF. The whole variable domain, filled in from reference TRBV30 and TRBJ2-2, reads SQTIHQWPATLVQPVGSPLSLECTVEGTSNPNLYWYRQAAGRGLQLLFYSVGIGQISSEVPQNLSASRPQDRQFILSSKKLLLSDSGFYLCAWSGTGLTGELFFGEGSRLTVL.